The clone carrying this T cell receptor beta chain was recorded at least ten times. Antigen: not known. With molecular barcodes, quantitative 5'-RACE was used to make the TCR beta libraries. TCRdb analysed the 5' RACE reads with MiXCR anew, one entry per CDR3 protein. This sample has more than 500,000 distinct CDR3 sequences, with about 5.4% found just once. The CDR3 runs to 13 residues. Germline V gene sequence: CDR1 SGHRS, CDR2 YFSETQ. Deletions cut 4 bases from V and 4 bases from J, with 12 bases between. This sample was included in a study of CD8 T cells in ankylosing spondylitis. Findings and limits, study-wide: Reactive arthritis synovial fluid and blood were previously reported to contain some motif variants. Reported data indicate significant enrichment of disease-linked clones within matched ankylosing spondylitis synovial fluid. Within ankylosing spondylitis blood, a TCR beta motif made up of seven or eight highly homologous variants appeared to be characteristic.

The rearrangement joins TRBV5-1 to TRBJ2-7; TRBD2 is a possible D gene (6 bases). Sequenced sample: blood, either unsorted or a sorted T cell fraction (not recorded which). This receptor was obtained from a male donor with ankylosing spondylitis. CDR3 sequence: CASSRGLIYEQYF. CDR3 coding DNA: TGCGCCAGCAGCAGGGGACTGATTTACGAGCAGTACTTC.